This TCR beta chain was identified during a study of cytomegalovirus exposure and HLA in healthy donors. Study information: As an earlier analysis found, 180 million or so T cells yielded about 120 million unique TCR beta sequences. Study-level points and caveats: When a later analysis compared HLA-associated TCR beta chains with equally common others, the HLA-associated chains turned out to be more clonally expanded and to have lower generation probabilities. There was a cluster of highly shared sequence variants that was likely a sequencing artifact.

CDR1 is PRHDT and CDR2 is FYEKMQ in the germline V gene (reference sequence). This CDR3 contains 21 residues. V shed 5 bases and J 0 bases; nucleotides not matched to a gene: 20. This clone was seen once. Its antigen remains unidentified. PCR was performed using 60 Vbeta and 13 Jbeta primers. The assay was immunoSEQ multiplex PCR, and TCRdb's table has in-frame clones only and misses some. Of tens of thousands of clones in the sample, roughly 80% are singletons; the top ten hold roughly 2%. Material for sequencing was PBMCs. This chain joins TRBV13 and TRBJ2-1, with TRBD2 matching 9 bases. The clonotype was recovered from a man aged 35-49 years in good health and CMV-seronegative. This CDR3 is CASSPGPGVSGGQSSYNEQFF. The CDR3 DNA is TGTGCCAGCAGCCCCGGCCCGGGGGTTAGCGGGGGCCAAAGCTCCTACAATGAGCAGTTCTTC. The variable domain in full, completed from reference TRBV13 and TRBJ2-1, reads AAGVIQSPRHLIKEKRETATLKCYPIPRHDTVYWYQQGPGQDPQFLISFYEKMQSDKGSIPDRFSAQQFSDYHSELNMSSLELGDSALYFCASSPGPGVSGGQSSYNEQFFGPGTRLTVL.